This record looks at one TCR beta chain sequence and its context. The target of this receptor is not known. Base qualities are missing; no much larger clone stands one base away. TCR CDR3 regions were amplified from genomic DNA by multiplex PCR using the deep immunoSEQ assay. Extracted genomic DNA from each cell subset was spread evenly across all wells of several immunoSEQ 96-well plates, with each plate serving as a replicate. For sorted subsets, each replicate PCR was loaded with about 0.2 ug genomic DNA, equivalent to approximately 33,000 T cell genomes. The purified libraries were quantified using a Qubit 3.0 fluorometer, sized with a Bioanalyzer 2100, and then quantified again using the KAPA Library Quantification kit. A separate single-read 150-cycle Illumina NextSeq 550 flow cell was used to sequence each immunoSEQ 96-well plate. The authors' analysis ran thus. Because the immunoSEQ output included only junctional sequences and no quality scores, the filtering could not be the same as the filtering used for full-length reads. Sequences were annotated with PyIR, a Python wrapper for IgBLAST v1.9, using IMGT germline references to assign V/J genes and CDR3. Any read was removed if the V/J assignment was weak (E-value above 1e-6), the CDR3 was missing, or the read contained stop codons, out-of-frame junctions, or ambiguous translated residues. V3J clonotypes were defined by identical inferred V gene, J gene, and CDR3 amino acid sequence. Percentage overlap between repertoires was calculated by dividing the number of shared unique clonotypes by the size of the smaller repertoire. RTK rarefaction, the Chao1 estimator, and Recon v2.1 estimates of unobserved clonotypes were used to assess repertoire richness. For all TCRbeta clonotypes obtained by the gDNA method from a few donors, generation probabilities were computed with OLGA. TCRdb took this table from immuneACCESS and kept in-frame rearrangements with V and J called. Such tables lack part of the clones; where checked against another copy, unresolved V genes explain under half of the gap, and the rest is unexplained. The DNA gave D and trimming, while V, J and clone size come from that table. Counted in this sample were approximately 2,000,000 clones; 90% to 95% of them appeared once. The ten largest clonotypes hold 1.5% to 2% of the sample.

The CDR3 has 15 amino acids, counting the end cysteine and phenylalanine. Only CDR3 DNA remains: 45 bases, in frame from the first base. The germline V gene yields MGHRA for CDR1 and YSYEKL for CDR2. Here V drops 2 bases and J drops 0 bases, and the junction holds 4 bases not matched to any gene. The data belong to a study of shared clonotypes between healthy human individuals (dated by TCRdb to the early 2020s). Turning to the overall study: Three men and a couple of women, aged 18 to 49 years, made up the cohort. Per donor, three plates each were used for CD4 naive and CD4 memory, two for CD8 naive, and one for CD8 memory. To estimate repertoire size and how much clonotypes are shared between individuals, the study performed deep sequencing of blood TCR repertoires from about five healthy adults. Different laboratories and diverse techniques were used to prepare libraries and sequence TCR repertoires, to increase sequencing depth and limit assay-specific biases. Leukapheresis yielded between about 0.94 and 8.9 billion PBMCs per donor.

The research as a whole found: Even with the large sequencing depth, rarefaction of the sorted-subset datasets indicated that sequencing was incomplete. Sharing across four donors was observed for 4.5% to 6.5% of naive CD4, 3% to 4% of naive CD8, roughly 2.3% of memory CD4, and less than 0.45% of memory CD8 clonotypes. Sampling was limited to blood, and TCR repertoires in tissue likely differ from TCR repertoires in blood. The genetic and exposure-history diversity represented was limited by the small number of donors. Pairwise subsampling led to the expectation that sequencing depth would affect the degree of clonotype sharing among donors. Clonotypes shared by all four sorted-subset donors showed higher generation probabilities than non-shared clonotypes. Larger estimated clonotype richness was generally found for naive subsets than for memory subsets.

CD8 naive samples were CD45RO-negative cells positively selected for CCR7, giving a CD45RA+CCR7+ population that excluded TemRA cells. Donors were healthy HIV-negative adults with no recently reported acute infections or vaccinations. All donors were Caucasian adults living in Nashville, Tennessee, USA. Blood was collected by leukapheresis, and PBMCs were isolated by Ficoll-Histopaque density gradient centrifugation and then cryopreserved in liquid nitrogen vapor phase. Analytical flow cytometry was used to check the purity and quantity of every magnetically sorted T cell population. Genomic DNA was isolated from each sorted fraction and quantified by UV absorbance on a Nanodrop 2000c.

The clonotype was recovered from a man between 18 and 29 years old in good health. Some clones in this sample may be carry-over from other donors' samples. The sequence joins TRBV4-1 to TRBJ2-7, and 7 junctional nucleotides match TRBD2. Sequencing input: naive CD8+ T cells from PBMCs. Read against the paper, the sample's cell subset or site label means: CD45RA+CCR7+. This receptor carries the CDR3 CASSQIAGLSYEQYF. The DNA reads TGCGCCAGCAGCCAAATAGCGGGCCTCTCCTACGAGCAGTACTTC.